This TCR beta chain was sequenced during a study of blood T cell repertoires in COVID-19. The repertoire was sequenced with immunoSEQ multiplex PCR; TCRdb's copy has only in-frame clones and lacks some. The sample lists tens of thousands of clones, 85% to 90% occurring once. The specimen sequenced was peripheral blood. This clonotype was sampled from a woman older than 75 with active or convalescent COVID-19.

The CDR3 protein is CASSPLGQGFTDTQYF. The CDR3 DNA reads as TGTGCCAGCTCACCACTGGGACAGGGGTTTACAGATACGCAGTATTTT. V and J are TRBV18 and TRBJ2-3; 10 bases match TRBD1. Germline CDR1 KGHSH, CDR2 LQKENI. The CDR3 runs to 16 residues. The J segment lost 3 bases and the V segment lost 1 base, leaving 4 bases of the junction unmatched.